This TCR beta chain was recorded in a study of CD8 T cells in ankylosing spondylitis (TCRdb year 2017). Background for the entire study: The study profiled T cell receptor beta repertoires in healthy donors and ankylosing spondylitis patients to find disease-linked TCR variants. In total, the full study cohort was made up of some 110 healthy donors and about two dozen ankylosing spondylitis patients. Peripheral blood was sampled, and synovial fluid was additionally collected from ankylosing spondylitis patients.

Reading from cysteine to phenylalanine, the CDR3 counts 14 amino acids. Kept here is only the CDR3 DNA, which spans 42 bases and is read in frame from base 1. V is pruned by 4 bases and J by 4 bases, leaving 5 bases of the junction without a gene match. The germline V gene yields SGDLS for CDR1 and YYNGEE for CDR2. The investigation overall reported the following: A TCR beta motif of 7 or 8 highly homologous amino acid variants appeared characteristic of blood from ankylosing spondylitis patients. Significant enrichment of the disease-linked clones was reported in matched synovial fluid samples from ankylosing spondylitis patients. A CD8+ phenotype was shown by the disease-linked clones, which were found at relatively low frequencies in peripheral blood. Some of the motif variants had been reported before in the synovial fluid and blood of reactive arthritis patients, a finding that suggests common disease-initiation mechanisms.

Sequencing instrument: Illumina HiSeq 2500. TCR beta libraries were prepared by quantitative 5'-RACE with molecular barcodes. Per the original workflow: Disease-linked TCR variants were identified with a new computational method built on a probabilistic model of VDJ rearrangement. The raw public data were reprocessed by TCRdb itself: fastp quality trimming at Q25, MiXCR clonotype calling, in-frame beta chains only. Each entry is one CDR3 protein sequence, shown with its most common DNA and genes. These V and J calls are TCRdb output, not the study's own analysis. Counted in this sample were roughly 250,000 distinct CDR3 sequences; 8.6% of them appeared once. Under 7.5% of the sample is taken by the ten largest. The sample holds many counts of this clonotype. Its antigen target is currently unknown. Base qualities are missing; no much larger clone stands one base away.

The source of this sequence is a male donor with ankylosing spondylitis or in good health (not recorded which). Specimen: blood, either unsorted or a sorted T cell fraction (not recorded which). The V and J genes are TRBV9 and TRBJ2-1, with TRBD1 identical over 7 junction bases. The DNA is TGTGCCAGCAGCCCCGGACAGGTTTACAATGAGCAGTTCTTC. Translation gives CASSPGQVYNEQFF. Full variable domain (CDR3 extended with the reference TRBV9 and TRBJ2-1 proteins): DSGVTQTPKHLITATGQRVTLRCSPRSGDLSVYWYQQSLDQGLQFLIQYYNGEERAKGNILERFSAQQFPDLHSELNLSSLELGDSALYFCASSPGQVYNEQFFGPGTRLTVL.